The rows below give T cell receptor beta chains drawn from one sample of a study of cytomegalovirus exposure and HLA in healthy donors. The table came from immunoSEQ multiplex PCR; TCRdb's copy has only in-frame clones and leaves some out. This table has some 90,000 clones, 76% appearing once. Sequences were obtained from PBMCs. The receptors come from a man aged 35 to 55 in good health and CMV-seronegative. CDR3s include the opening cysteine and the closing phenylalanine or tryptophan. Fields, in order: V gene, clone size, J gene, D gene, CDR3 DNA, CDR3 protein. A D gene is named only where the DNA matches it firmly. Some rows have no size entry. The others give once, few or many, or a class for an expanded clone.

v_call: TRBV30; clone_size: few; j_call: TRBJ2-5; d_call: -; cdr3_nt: TGTGCCTGGAGCGGGTCAGAGACCCAGTACTTC; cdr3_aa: CAWSGSETQYF
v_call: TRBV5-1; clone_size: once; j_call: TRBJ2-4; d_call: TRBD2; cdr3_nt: TGCGCCGGCAGCTTAATAGCGGGGGGAGGAAACATTCAGTACTTC; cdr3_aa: CAGSLIAGGGNIQYF
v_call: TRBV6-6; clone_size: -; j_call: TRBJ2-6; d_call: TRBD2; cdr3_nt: TGTGCCAGCGGAAATAGCGGGGCCGGGGTCAACGTCCTGACTTTC; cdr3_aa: CASGNSGAGVNVLTF
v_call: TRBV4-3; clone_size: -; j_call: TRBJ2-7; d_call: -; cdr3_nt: TGCGCCAGCAGCCAAGCTACAGGGGAGGCCTACGAGCAGTACTTC; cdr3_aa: CASSQATGEAYEQYF
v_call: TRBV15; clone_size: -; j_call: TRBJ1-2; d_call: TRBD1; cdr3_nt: TGTGCCACCAGCAGAGATATCACAGGGGGCCCAGCTAACTATGGCTACACCTTC; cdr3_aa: CATSRDITGGPANYGYTF
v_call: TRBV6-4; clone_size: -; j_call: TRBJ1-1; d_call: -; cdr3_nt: TGTGCCAGCAGTGACCACCCCCTTCCGGGACACCACACTGAAGCTTTCTTT; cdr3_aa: CASSDHPLPGHHTEAFF
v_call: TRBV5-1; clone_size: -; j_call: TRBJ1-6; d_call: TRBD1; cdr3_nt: TGCGCCAGCAGCTGGGGACAGGGCGCAAATAATTCACCCCTCCACTTT; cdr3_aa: CASSWGQGANNSPLHF
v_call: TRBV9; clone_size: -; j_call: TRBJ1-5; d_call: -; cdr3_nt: TGTGCCAGCAGCCCCCAGGGATTTGAGAATCAGCCCCAGCATTTT; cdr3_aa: CASSPQGFENQPQHF
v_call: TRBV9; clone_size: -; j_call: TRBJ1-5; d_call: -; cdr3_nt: TGTGCCAGCAGCCCAACTAGCGGGGGCCATCAGCCCCAGCATTTT; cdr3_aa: CASSPTSGGHQPQHF
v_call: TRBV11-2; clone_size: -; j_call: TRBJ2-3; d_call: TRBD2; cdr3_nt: TGTGCCAGCAACCTTGGGGTCTTGCGGGGGGCCCCTAGCACAGATACGCAGTATTTT; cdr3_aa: CASNLGVLRGAPSTDTQYF
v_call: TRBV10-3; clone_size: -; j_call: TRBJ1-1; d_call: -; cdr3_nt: TGTGCCATCGGGGGAGGGCAGATGAACACTGAAGCTTTCTTT; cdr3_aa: CAIGGGQMNTEAFF
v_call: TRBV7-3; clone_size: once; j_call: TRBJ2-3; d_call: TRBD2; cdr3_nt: TGTGCCAGCAGCTTAACCAGAACTAGCGGGGGAGATACGCAGTATTTT; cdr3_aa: CASSLTRTSGGDTQYF
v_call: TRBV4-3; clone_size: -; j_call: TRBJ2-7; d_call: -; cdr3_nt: TGCGCCAGCAGCCCTGTCCCCGGGGGAGACGAGCAGTACTTC; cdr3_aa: CASSPVPGGDEQYF
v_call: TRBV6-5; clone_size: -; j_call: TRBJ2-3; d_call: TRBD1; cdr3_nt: TGTGCCAGCAGTTCCCGGGACAGGGGGTTAGGAGATACGCAGTATTTT; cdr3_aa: CASSSRDRGLGDTQYF
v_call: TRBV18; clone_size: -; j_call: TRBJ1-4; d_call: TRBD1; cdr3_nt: TGTGCCAGCTCGCCTCAATCCGGGACAGGGGGCGAAAAACTGTTTTTT; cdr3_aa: CASSPQSGTGGEKLFF
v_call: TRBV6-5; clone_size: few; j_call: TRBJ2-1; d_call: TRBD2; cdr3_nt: TGTGCCAGCAGAGGGACTAGCGGGGAGGGTGAGCAGTTCTTC; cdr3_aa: CASRGTSGEGEQFF
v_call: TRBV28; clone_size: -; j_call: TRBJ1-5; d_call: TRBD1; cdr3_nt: TGTGCCAGCAGTTTGGCACAGGGGGCACGCAGTCAGCCCCAGCATTTT; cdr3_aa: CASSLAQGARSQPQHF
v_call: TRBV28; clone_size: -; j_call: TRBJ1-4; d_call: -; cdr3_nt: TGTGCCAGCAGTTTATTAGACAGTTTTAATGAAAAACTGTTTTTT; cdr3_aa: CASSLLDSFNEKLFF
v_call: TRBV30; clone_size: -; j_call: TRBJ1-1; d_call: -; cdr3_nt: TGTGCCTGGACCCTAGGGGTAGGGAACACTGAAGCTTTCTTT; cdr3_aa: CAWTLGVGNTEAFF
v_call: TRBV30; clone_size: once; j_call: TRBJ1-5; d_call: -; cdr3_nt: TGTGCCTGGAGTGTACGACAGAACAATCAGCCCCAGCATTTT; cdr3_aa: CAWSVRQNNQPQHF
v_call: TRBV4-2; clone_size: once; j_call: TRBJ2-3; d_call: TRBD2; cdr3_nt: TGTGCCAGCAGCCATAGCGGGGGGGCGTGGACAGATACGCAGTATTTT; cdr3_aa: CASSHSGGAWTDTQYF
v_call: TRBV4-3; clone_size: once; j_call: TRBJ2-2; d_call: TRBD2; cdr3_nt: TGCGCCAGCAGCCGGATTGTAGGGACTAGCGGGACCACCGGGGAGCTGTTTTTT; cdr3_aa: CASSRIVGTSGTTGELFF
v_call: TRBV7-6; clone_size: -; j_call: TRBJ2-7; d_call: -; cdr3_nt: TGTGCCAGCAGCTTAGAAGCCCTCTACGAGCAGTACTTC; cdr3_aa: CASSLEALYEQYF